This passage covers 2 T cell receptor beta chains from one sample sequenced in a study of blood T cell repertoires in COVID-19. Sequencing was performed with immunoSEQ multiplex PCR; in TCRdb, only in-frame clones are kept and a portion is missing. The repertoire holds about 230,000 clones, with less than 85% as singletons. Sequenced: peripheral blood. The source of these receptors is a woman aged 70-85 years with active or convalescent COVID-19.

The chain couples TRBV6-5 to TRBJ2-2; 15 positions match TRBD2. Looked up from germline, CDR1 is MNHEY and CDR2 is SVGAGI. The CDR3 runs to 15 residues. The V gene end was trimmed by 11 bases and the J gene end by 5 bases; junction bases not matched to a gene: 6. The chain's CDR3 is CAGGTSGGFTGELFF. The CDR3 nucleotides are TGTGCCGGCGGGACTAGCGGGGGGTTTACCGGGGAGCTGTTTTTT.

The chain recombines TRBV7-9 with TRBJ1-2; TRBD1 might be the D (6 bases). CDR3 length: 13 residues. V lost 3 bases, J lost 8 bases, and 13 bases lay in between. Germline CDR1 reads SEHNR; CDR2 reads FQNEAQ (reference sequence). The CDR3 DNA follows: TGTGCCAGCAGCTTGGAACAGGGACGGGGCTACACCTTC. This translates into CASSLEQGRGYTF.